The T cell receptor beta chain under discussion was sequenced for a study of blood T cell repertoires in COVID-19 (dated by TCRdb to the early 2020s). Looking at the study overall: Samples covering the acute and convalescent phases of COVID-19 were provided by collaborators in the United States, Italy and Spain. The material from the prospective study consisted of cDNA or gDNA derived from T cells, B-cell-depleted T cells, or PBMCs. Subjects who had been exposed to COVID-19, were actively infected with it, or had recovered from it provided the deeply sampled blood TCRbeta repertoires that made up the dataset. The repertoires were made available in a free public database intended to serve as a resource for research on the immune response to SARS-CoV-2. Samples came from the ongoing ImmuneRACE study (first 160 participants) plus 1,254 subjects from 6 global collaborators. A de-identified subject ID, COVID-19 status, age in years and sex were almost always included in the sample metadata. Where available, HLA class I and class II types were taken from metadata supplied by the sample provider and were not determined by assay-based typing. Overall study outcomes, separate from this receptor: The quantity of clinical and demographic metadata differed by source and by participant and was supplied without curation.

In the prospective study, participants were roughly 18 to 100 years old, resided in fewer than 25 geographic areas of the United States, and were enrolled through a virtual design. Cohort assignment in the prospective study relied on participant-reported clinical history from a screening survey and a study questionnaire. In the prospective study, whole blood, serum and a nasopharyngeal or oropharyngeal swab were collected from each participant by mobile phlebotomists. Participants in the prospective study had the option to provide additional blood draws and questionnaires over a roughly 2-month period. Before DNA extraction, blood samples from the prospective study were shipped at room temperature or frozen. Concerning this clone itself: The clone's antigen remains unknown. Per-base quality was not reported, and no clone a single base away is much larger than it.

TCRbeta CDR3 regions were amplified from genomic DNA by means of the immunoSEQ Assay, a bias-controlled multiplex PCR. Per the authors' processing: The number of nucleated cells in each sample was estimated from the amplification of reference gene primers within the assay. Sequence reads were collapsed and filtered to measure the absolute abundance of every unique TCRbeta CDR3 rearrangement. For each sample, productive Simpson clonality was calculated by taking the square root of Simpson's diversity index across productive rearrangements. The table comes from immuneACCESS by way of TCRdb, which keeps in-frame sequences with V and J called. Part of the clones is missing from these tables; in studies checked, under half for an unresolved V gene and the rest for unknown reasons. Clone size and V and J calls were adopted from that table, with D and trimming inferred from the DNA. For this sample there are some 220,000 clones; 80% to 90% appear just once. The leading ten clones occupy less than 4.5% of the sample.

V has 7 bases trimmed and J has 1 base trimmed; junction bases matching no gene number 4. Per the germline V gene (reference sequence), SGHKS is the CDR1 and YYEKEE is the CDR2. The CDR3 holds 14 amino acids from the cysteine to the phenylalanine. Left in the record is the CDR3 DNA by itself, 42 bases read in frame from the first base. The sequenced sample was PBMCs or T cells enriched from blood (not recorded which). The clonotype was recovered from a woman in her thirties or forties with acute COVID-19. This sequence uses TRBV5-5 and TRBJ2-2, with 7 bases aligning to TRBD1. At the DNA level, the sequence is TGTGCCAGCTTGGGACAGCTGAACACCGGGGAGCTGTTTTTT. It translates to CASLGQLNTGELFF.